These 22 T cell receptor beta chains share one sample of origin, sequenced in a study of T cell responses to AZD1222 COVID-19 vaccine. Data came from immunoSEQ multiplex PCR; TCRdb stores just in-frame clones and leaves some out. The sample shows under 150,000 clones, approximately 92% of them seen only once. This specimen was peripheral blood, taken on day 0 of AZD1222 vaccination. These receptors were obtained from an adult in good health.

This clone was observed a single time. J is TRBJ1-6 and V is TRBV30; possible D gene TRBD1, 6 bases. V lost 1 base and J lost 8, with 15 bases in between. Germline assignment: CDR1 GTSNPN and CDR2 SVGIG (reference sequence). This CDR3 is 15 amino acids long. CDR3: CAWSGTRGADSPLHF. CDR3 in DNA: TGTGCCTGGAGTGGGACCCGGGGGGCGGATTCACCCCTCCACTTT.

The chain couples TRBV4-1 to TRBJ1-4, with TRBD1 matching 8 bases. The CDR3 covers 15 residues. The germline V gene has CDR1 MGHRA and CDR2 YSYEKL. Losses at the gene ends were 0 bases for V and 7 bases for J; bases not matched to a gene: 4. The CDR3 nucleotides are TGCGCCAGCAGCCAAGATGGAGACAGGGGTGAAAAACTGTTTTTT. Its protein is CASSQDGDRGEKLFF.

This chain joins TRBV10-3 and TRBJ2-4, with 9 bases identical to TRBD2. There are 15 residues in the CDR3. Germline loops: CDR1 ENHRY, CDR2 SYGVKD. V lost 4 bases and J lost 5; bases outside the gene matches: 6. This CDR3 reads CAISGTSGYENIQYF. The CDR3 DNA reads as TGTGCCATCAGTGGCACTAGCGGGTACGAAAACATTCAGTACTTC.

This clone was observed a single time. The gene calls are TRBV6-5 and TRBJ1-2; the D is unclear. The V gene lost 2 bases and the J gene lost 8 bases, with 15 bases spanning the gap. Germline-derived CDR1 and CDR2 are MNHEY and SVGAGI. This CDR3 has 14 amino acids. CDR3 in DNA: TGTGCCAGCAGTTACGCAGAGGGCAGAGGGGGCTACACCTTC. Translation gives CASSYAEGRGGYTF.

Comments on this clone: The same CDR3 is also encoded by other DNA sequences in this sample. The chain joins TRBV18 to TRBJ2-2; D gene ambiguous. Germline V gives CDR1 KGHSH, CDR2 LQKENI. The CDR3 is made up of 12 amino acids. The ends were cut back, 2 bases at V and 3 bases at J, with 1 base in the middle. CDR3 protein: CASSPDTGELFF. Written as DNA, the CDR3 is TGTGCCAGCTCACCAGACACCGGGGAGCTGTTTTTT.

The chain is built from TRBV28 and TRBJ2-1, with 7 nucleotides matching TRBD2. Germline V CDR1 and CDR2: MDHEN, SYDVKM. The CDR3 has 14 amino acids. V shed 5 bases, J shed 3 bases, and the junction held 4 bases outside the gene matches. The CDR3 region is CASSVAGVYNEQFF. CDR3 nucleotides: TGTGCCAGCAGTGTAGCGGGTGTCTACAATGAGCAGTTCTTC.

This clone was seen only a few times. The V and J genes are TRBV28 and TRBJ1-5, with D unresolved. Germline V gene lookup returns CDR1 MDHEN and CDR2 SYDVKM. This CDR3 spans 13 amino acids. V was clipped by 3 bases and J by 5 bases, with 8 bases between them. This CDR3 is CASSLNGYQPQHF. CDR3 DNA sequence: TGTGCCAGCAGTTTGAACGGTTATCAGCCCCAGCATTTT.

The chain has TRBV12-3 or TRBV12-4 and TRBJ1-1; D possibly corresponds to TRBD1 (5 bases). Trimming took 8 bases from V and 5 from J, leaving 15 bases between them. This CDR3 region has 13 residues. CDR3 loop: CASEAGHGTEAFF. Here the CDR3 DNA reads TGTGCCAGCGAGGCAGGGCATGGAACTGAAGCTTTCTTT.

In this sample, this clone turned up once. V usage is TRBV6-2 or TRBV6-3 and J usage is TRBJ2-3, with TRBD2 matching 14 bases. V dropped 6 bases and J dropped 4; count of bases not matched to a gene: 12. Germline V lookup: CDR1 MNHEY, CDR2 SVGEGT. The CDR3 has 18 amino acids. The CDR3 nucleotides read TGTGCCAGCAGCCCTAAGTTGACTAGCGGGAGGGCCGCAGATACGCAGTATTTT. Protein product: CASSPKLTSGRAADTQYF.

This clone appeared a single time. The V and J genes are TRBV5-1 and TRBJ1-4; D perhaps matches TRBD1 (6 bases). Germline lookup yields CDR1 SGHRS and CDR2 YFSETQ. The CDR3 length is 15 residues. The V gene lost 0 bases and the J gene lost 2 bases, with 8 bases spanning the gap. The CDR3: CASSLDTGTNEKLFF. The CDR3 DNA follows: TGCGCCAGCAGCTTGGACACAGGGACTAATGAAAAACTGTTTTTT.

The chain recombines TRBV7-8 with TRBJ1-5, with 7 bases that match TRBD1. The J segment lost 3 bases and the V segment lost 5 bases, leaving 13 bases of the junction unmatched. The germline V gene has CDR1 SGHVS and CDR2 FQNEAQ. CDR3 length: 17 residues. CDR3 coding DNA: TGTGCCAGCAGCCGGAGACAGGGCTTGTCACCCAATCAGCCCCAGCATTTT. Translated: CASSRRQGLSPNQPQHF.

This chain uses TRBV5-4 with TRBJ2-2, with D perhaps matching TRBD2 (5 bases). The CDR3 contains 18 residues. Germline V gene data show CDR1 as SGHNT and CDR2 as YYREEE (reference sequence). V lost 0 bases, J lost 5 bases, and 20 bases lay in between. The CDR3 loop reads CASSLEFRGKRETGELFF. DNA for the CDR3: TGTGCCAGCAGCTTGGAATTTCGGGGAAAGAGAGAAACCGGGGAGCTGTTTTTT. Variable domain in full (rest from reference TRBV5-4 and TRBJ2-2): ETGVTQSPTHLIKTRGQQVTLRCSSQSGHNTVSWYQQALGQGPQFIFQYYREEENGRGNFPPRFSGLQFPNYSSELNVNALELDDSALYLCASSLEFRGKRETGELFFGEGSRLTVL.

The V and J genes are TRBV9 and TRBJ2-7; D is ambiguous. Germline assignment: CDR1 SGDLS and CDR2 YYNGEE. This CDR3 spans 13 amino acids. Trimming took off 4 bases at V and 2 bases at J, with 10 bases between the two ends. Here the CDR3 DNA reads TGTGCCAGCAGCCCCGGACCCACCTACGAGCAGTACTTC. Amino acid sequence: CASSPGPTYEQYF.

This clone was counted only a few times. The chain employs TRBV7-9 and TRBJ1-2; TRBD1 matches at 9 bases. The length of the CDR3 is 14 residues. V shed 5 bases and J 3 bases; nucleotides not matched to a gene: 4. Germline CDR1 SEHNR, CDR2 FQNEAQ (reference sequence). The CDR3 coding sequence is TGTGCCAGCAGCGAGGACAGGGGTGACTATGGCTACACCTTC. It specifies CASSEDRGDYGYTF.

The rearrangement uses TRBV12-3 or TRBV12-4 and TRBJ1-5, with a tentative D call TRBD1 (5 bases). V dropped 5 bases and J dropped 5 bases, with 10 bases sitting between them. This CDR3 comprises 13 residues. The CDR3 region has the DNA TGTGCCAGCAGTACGACAGAACATCAGCCCCAGCATTTT. Protein sequence: CASSTTEHQPQHF.

This clone was counted once. CDR3 DNA: TGTGCCAGCACCCCTAGCGGGAGTATCAACACCGGGGAGCTGTTTTTT. This encodes CASTPSGSINTGELFF. The chain couples TRBV7-9 to TRBJ2-2; 10 bases agree with TRBD2. This CDR3 has 16 residues. The J segment lost 2 bases and the V segment lost 7 bases, leaving 7 bases of the junction unmatched. The V gene's germline CDR1 is SEHNR and CDR2 FQNEAQ (reference sequence).

This clone was found once. This chain links TRBV9 with TRBJ2-3, with unresolved D. Per germline, CDR1 SGDLS and CDR2 YYNGEE. CDR3 size: 15 residues. V was shortened by 0 bases and J by 6 bases, with 14 bases between the two germline ends. This chain's CDR3 is CASSVGLWAGDTQYF. The CDR3 coding sequence is TGTGCCAGCAGCGTAGGTTTATGGGCAGGCGATACGCAGTATTTT. Full variable domain (remainder filled in from reference TRBV9 and TRBJ2-3): DSGVTQTPKHLITATGQRVTLRCSPRSGDLSVYWYQQSLDQGLQFLIQYYNGEERAKGNILERFSAQQFPDLHSELNLSSLELGDSALYFCASSVGLWAGDTQYFGPGTRLTVL.

This clone has only one observation. J is TRBJ2-1 and V is TRBV4-1; TRBD2 aligns across 12 bases. The CDR3 contains 16 residues. The ends lost 1 base at V and 3 bases at J; junction bases unmatched: 1. The V gene's germline CDR1 is MGHRA and CDR2 YSYEKL. CDR3 sequence (DNA): TGCGCCAGCAGCCAAGGACTAGCGGGAGACTACAATGAGCAGTTCTTC. Protein sequence: CASSQGLAGDYNEQFF.

The chain uses TRBV18 and TRBJ2-6; unclear D gene. The CDR3 length is 14 residues. The germline V gene has CDR1 KGHSH and CDR2 LQKENI. V gave up 4 bases and J gave up 0 bases, with 4 bases separating them. The CDR3 DNA reads TGTGCCAGCTCACGGGTCTCTGGGGCCAACGTCCTGACTTTC. Protein sequence: CASSRVSGANVLTF.

The J gene is TRBJ1-1, the V gene TRBV30; D is possibly TRBD1 (5 bases). V lost 5 bases and J 5 bases, leaving 18 bases between the germline ends. The CDR3 spans 14 residues. In germline, CDR1 is GTSNPN, CDR2 SVGIG (reference sequence). The CDR3 protein is CAWGARGLGTEAFF. DNA of the CDR3: TGTGCCTGGGGGGCCCGGGGCTTGGGGACTGAAGCTTTCTTT.

The chain has TRBV7-9 and TRBJ2-1, with unresolved D. The V gene lost 5 bases and the J gene lost 8 bases, with 19 bases spanning the gap. Germline V gene data show CDR1 as SEHNR and CDR2 as FQNEAQ (reference sequence). The CDR3 runs 15 residues. The CDR3 loop is CASSPPGMRTDEQFF. For the CDR3, the DNA is TGTGCCAGCAGCCCGCCGGGCATGCGGACGGATGAGCAGTTCTTC.

This rearrangement joins TRBV5-1 to TRBJ2-1; D remains ambiguous. The ends were cut back, 1 base at V and 0 bases at J, with 8 bases in the middle. Germline V gene sequence: CDR1 SGHRS, CDR2 YFSETQ. This CDR3 region has 15 residues. The CDR3 loop reads CASSLRTASYNEQFF. In DNA, the CDR3 is TGCGCCAGCAGCTTGCGAACAGCCTCCTACAATGAGCAGTTCTTC.